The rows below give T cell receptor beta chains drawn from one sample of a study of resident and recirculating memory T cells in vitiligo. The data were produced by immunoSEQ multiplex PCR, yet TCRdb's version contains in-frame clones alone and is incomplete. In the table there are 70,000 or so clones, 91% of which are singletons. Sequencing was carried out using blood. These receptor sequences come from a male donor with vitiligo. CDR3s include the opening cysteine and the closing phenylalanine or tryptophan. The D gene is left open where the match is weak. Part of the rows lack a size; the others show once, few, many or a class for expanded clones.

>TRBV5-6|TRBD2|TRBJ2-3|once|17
TGTGCCAGCAGCTTGAAGGGAGTAGCGGGTATGACAGATACGCAGTATTTT
CASSLKGVAGMTDTQYF
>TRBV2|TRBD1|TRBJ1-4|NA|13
TGTGCCAGCAGTGAGATACAGGGGGGAAAACTGTTTTTT
CASSEIQGGKLFF
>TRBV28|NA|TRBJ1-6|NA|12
TGTGCCAGCAGAGAGCGTAATTCACCCCTCCACTTT
CASRERNSPLHF
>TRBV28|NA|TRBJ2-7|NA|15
TGTGCCAGCTTGAAACCTACAGGTCACCCTACGAAGCAGTACTTC
CASLKPTGHPTKQYF
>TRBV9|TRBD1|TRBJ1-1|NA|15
TGTGCCAGCAGCATACAGACAGGGGGCTACACTGAAGCTTTCTTT
CASSIQTGGYTEAFF
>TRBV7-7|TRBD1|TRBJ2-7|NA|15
TGTGCCAGCAGCCCACAGGGGGCTCCCTCCTACGAGCAGTACTTC
CASSPQGAPSYEQYF
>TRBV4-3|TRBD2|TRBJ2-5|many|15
TGCGCCAGCAGCCAAGAGCGGGGGGGCCAAGAGACCCAGTACTTC
CASSQERGGQETQYF
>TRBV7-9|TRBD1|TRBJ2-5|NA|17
TGTGCCAGCAGCTTAGGGCTGGCAGGGGGACCCCAAGAGACCCAGTACTTC
CASSLGLAGGPQETQYF
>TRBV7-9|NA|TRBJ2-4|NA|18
TGTGCCAGCAGCTTAGATCCTTTACCGGGGATAGCCAAAAACATTCAGTACTTC
CASSLDPLPGIAKNIQYF
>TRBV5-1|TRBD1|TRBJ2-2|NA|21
TGCGCCAGCAGCGCTAGGCCACCCGGGACAGGGGCACTCCCGAACACCGGGGAGCTGTTTTTT
CASSARPPGTGALPNTGELFF
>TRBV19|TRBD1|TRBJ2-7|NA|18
TGTGCCAGTAGTATAACTCAGACGGACAGGGGGCTTACGTGCGAGCAGTACTTC
CASSITQTDRGLTCEQYF
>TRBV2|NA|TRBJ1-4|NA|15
TGTGCCAGCAGTGGTAGAAACAGCGGTAATGAAAAACTGTTTTTT
CASSGRNSGNEKLFF
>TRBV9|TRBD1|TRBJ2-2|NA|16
TGTGCCAGCAGCGCCTTCCGGGACAGGGGAGCCGGGGAGCTGTTTTTT
CASSAFRDRGAGELFF
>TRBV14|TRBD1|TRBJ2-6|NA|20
TGTGCCAGCAGCCAAGGTTACCCAGGGGGCGCAAGGACTGGGGCCAACGTCCTGACTTTC
CASSQGYPGGARTGANVLTF
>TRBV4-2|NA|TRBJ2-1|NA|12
TGTGCCAGCAGCCAGACGGGACAAGAGCAGTTCTTC
CASSQTGQEQFF
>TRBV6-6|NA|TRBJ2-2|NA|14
TGTGCCAGCAGTTACTCGATTGCGGGCGGGGAGCTGTTTTTT
CASSYSIAGGELFF